Listed below are T cell receptor beta chains from one sample, sequenced in a study of cytomegalovirus exposure and HLA in healthy donors. Clones were sequenced by immunoSEQ multiplex PCR, and TCRdb holds only the in-frame ones, with some missing. The sample lists roughly 180,000 clones, 70% to 75% seen once, with roughly 3% in the top ten. Sequencing used PBMCs. The source of these receptors is a male donor in good health and CMV-seronegative. Both conserved end residues are part of each CDR3.

CASSLRTRDRGRCLDF,TRBV6-5
CASSLLGQGASEAFF,TRBV27
CASSTGEQPQHF,TRBV6-5
CASSPLGRGYGYEQYF,TRBV27
CASIRGQGYEQYF,TRBV6-4
CAWREGALDQPQHF,TRBV30
CASSIAPQGQETQYF,TRBV19
CASSLSIPGASYNEQFF,TRBV4-1
CASGLSSSVEQFF,TRBV12-5
CASSWRGPGNTIYF,TRBV6-5
CASSKIYGRGRGREAFF,TRBV9
CATSRDVGLAGGPFATQYF,TRBV15
CASSQGNFYGYTF,TRBV27
CASSDRGQGHFYTF,TRBV6-1
CASSSGTSVDTQYF,TRBV19
CASSPGQGNQPQHF,TRBV18
CASSVGGGGADTQYF,TRBV9
CASSVGGLQEQYF,TRBV9
CASSGLATFNEQFF,TRBV28
CASQKTSGIPGGPYEQYF,TRBV14
CSVDTGGVYEQYF,TRBV29-1
CASSHLVGASGQETQYF,TRBV4-1
CASSFLYRGRLDTEAFF,TRBV27
CATSRDEWGAEQFF,TRBV15
CASSLAGGQPQHF,TRBV5-8
CASNQQGYNSPLHF,TRBV19
CASSERTSRFTDTQYF,TRBV2
CASSLTGTAAYGYTF,TRBV7-9
CASRGWRVYGYTF,TRBV6-5
CASSLAGGQRSSGANVLTF,TRBV7-9
CASGFSVGSGGTYYEQYF,TRBV12-5
CASSHGGNTDTQYF,TRBV13
CASSFLRGRYEQYF,TRBV28
CASSSNIGVEYF,TRBV9
CASSLSSTRHYGYTF,TRBV27
CASSGPANSNQPQHF,TRBV2
CASSPLERSLYF,TRBV7-9
CASSQSLAGGRIQYF,TRBV4-1
CASSIRVDYGYTF,TRBV6-5
CASSLNPGSQADTQYF,TRBV7-3
CASSPQGALSYGYTF,TRBV6-6
CASSHQDSQSSYNSPLHF,TRBV4-2